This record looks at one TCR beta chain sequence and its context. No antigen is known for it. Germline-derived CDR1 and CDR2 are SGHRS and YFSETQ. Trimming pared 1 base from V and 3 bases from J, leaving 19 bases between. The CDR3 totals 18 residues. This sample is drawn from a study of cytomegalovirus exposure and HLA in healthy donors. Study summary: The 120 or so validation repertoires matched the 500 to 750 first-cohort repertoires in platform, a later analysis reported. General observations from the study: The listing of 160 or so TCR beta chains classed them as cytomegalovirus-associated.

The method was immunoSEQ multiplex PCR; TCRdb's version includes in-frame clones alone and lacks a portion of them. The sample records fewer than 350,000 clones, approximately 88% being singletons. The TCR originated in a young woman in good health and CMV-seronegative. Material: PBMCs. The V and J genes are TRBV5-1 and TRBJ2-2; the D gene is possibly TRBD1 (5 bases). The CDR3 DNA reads TGCGCCAGCAGCTTGAGGTCCCAGGGCGGAACGTACACCGGGGAGCTGTTTTTT. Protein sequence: CASSLRSQGGTYTGELFF.